The rows below give T cell receptor beta chains drawn from one sample of a study of blood T cell repertoires in COVID-19. TCRdb's copy holds only in-frame clones and misses some; the assay was immunoSEQ multiplex PCR. The sample includes 65,000 to 80,000 clones, 86% of them seen just once. Sequencing was carried out using peripheral blood. The receptors stem from a man aged 25 to 45 with acute or convalescent COVID-19. Both conserved end residues are part of each CDR3. D genes are given only for firm matches. Where a row states a size, it is once, few, many or the class of an expanded clone; other rows omit it.

>NA|17|TRBD1|TRBJ1-1|TRBV6-2/TRBV6-3
TGTGCCAGCAGTCCGTGGGGACAGGGAGGATTGAACACTGAAGCTTTCTTT
CASSPWGQGGLNTEAFF
>NA|15|TRBD2|TRBJ2-1|TRBV28
TGTGCCAGCAGCCCAGGACTAGCCCACGTGGTTGAGCAGTTCTTC
CASSPGLAHVVEQFF
>NA|12|NA|TRBJ2-2|TRBV6-5
TGTGCCAGCAGCCGAGGCGCCGGGGAGCTGTTTTTT
CASSRGAGELFF
>NA|15|TRBD1|TRBJ1-3|TRBV5-1
TGCGCCAGCAGCCGCGGACAGGGGACTGGAAACACCATATATTTT
CASSRGQGTGNTIYF
>NA|17|TRBD2|TRBJ2-3|TRBV13
TGTGCCAGCAGCCCGCGCACTAGCGGCTTCGGCAGGAATACGCAGTATTTT
CASSPRTSGFGRNTQYF
>NA|14|NA|TRBJ2-1|TRBV12-5
TGTGCTACACAGGACATTGGTCCCCAATACGAGCAGTTCTTC
CATQDIGPQYEQFF
>few|16|TRBD1|TRBJ1-2|TRBV9
TGTGCCAGCAGCGTAGAGGACAGGGACTTGGTCTATGGCTACACCTTC
CASSVEDRDLVYGYTF
>NA|15|TRBD2|TRBJ2-1|TRBV5-1
TGCGCCAGCAAGACCACCGGGAGGGCCTACAATGAGCAGTTCTTC
CASKTTGRAYNEQFF
>NA|16|NA|TRBJ2-1|TRBV9
TGTGCCAGCAGCGTGAGGGCCAGGGGAGGGGGCAATGAGCAGTTCTTC
CASSVRARGGGNEQFF
>NA|14|TRBD1|TRBJ1-2|TRBV18
TGTGCCAGCTCATCCTCCGGGACAGGGTATGGCTACACCTTC
CASSSSGTGYGYTF
>NA|15|NA|TRBJ1-6|TRBV4-1
TGCGCCAGCAGCCAAAATGACAGGAGCAATTCACCCCTCCACTTT
CASSQNDRSNSPLHF
>NA|13|NA|TRBJ2-3|TRBV5-1
TGCGCCAGCGGCGACGGGGTGGGTGATACGCAGTATTTT
CASGDGVGDTQYF
>once|11|NA|TRBJ2-1|TRBV19
TGTGCCAGTAGTACAAGCGAAGAGCAGTTCTTC
CASSTSEEQFF
>NA|14|NA|TRBJ1-5|TRBV3-1/TRBV3-2
TGTGCCAGCAGCCAAGGGGGCGGGGGCCAGCCCCAGCATTTT
CASSQGGGGQPQHF
>NA|14|NA|TRBJ1-5|TRBV6-5
TGTGCCAGCAGCCGGACTCTTAAGAATCAGCCCCAGCATTTT
CASSRTLKNQPQHF
>NA|15|NA|TRBJ2-5|TRBV25-1
TGTGCCAGCAGTGAGGTCGGTGACTCTAAAGAGACCCAGTACTTC
CASSEVGDSKETQYF
>NA|13|NA|TRBJ1-1|TRBV7-7
TGTGCTAGCAGCTTGGGACTTGGCACTGAAGCTTTCTTT
CASSLGLGTEAFF
>NA|14|TRBD1|TRBJ1-3|TRBV18
TGTGCCAGCTCCCTGGGACAGTCTGGAAACACCATATATTTT
CASSLGQSGNTIYF
>NA|14|TRBD1|TRBJ1-1|TRBV29-1
TGCAGCGTTGAGTTTGGGACAGGGGGAACTGAAGCTTTCTTT
CSVEFGTGGTEAFF
>NA|13|NA|TRBJ2-1|TRBV5-6
TGTGCCAGCAGCTTGGGGCAGTACAATGAGCAGTTCTTC
CASSLGQYNEQFF
>NA|11|NA|TRBJ2-7|TRBV6-1
TGTGCCAGCAGTGAACCGTACGAGCAGTACTTC
CASSEPYEQYF
>NA|15|TRBD1|TRBJ1-5|TRBV18
TGTGCCAGCTCACCGGGACAGGGGGAGGCTCAGCCCCAGCATTTT
CASSPGQGEAQPQHF
>NA|15|NA|TRBJ1-1|TRBV5-1
TGCGCCAGCAGCTTGACGTTGACTCTGGACACTGAAGCTTTCTTT
CASSLTLTLDTEAFF
>NA|15|TRBD1|TRBJ1-4|TRBV6-6
TGTGCCAGCAGTACCCCGGGACAGGGGATCGAAAAACTGTTTTTT
CASSTPGQGIEKLFF
>NA|15|NA|TRBJ2-7|TRBV7-2
TGTGCCAGCAGCTTAGAAGCACAGACCTCGTACGAGCAGTACTTC
CASSLEAQTSYEQYF
>NA|17|TRBD1|TRBJ2-2|TRBV2
TGTGCCAGCAGTAGCCCTCGGGACAGAGGAAACACCGGGGAGCTGTTTTTT
CASSSPRDRGNTGELFF
>few|14|NA|TRBJ1-5|TRBV7-9
TGTGCCAGCAGCTCGGGGTCTCTCAATCAGCCCCAGCATTTT
CASSSGSLNQPQHF
>NA|13|NA|TRBJ1-2|TRBV27
TGTGCCAGCAGCCCCAGGACATACTATGGCTACACCTTC
CASSPRTYYGYTF
>NA|14|TRBD1|TRBJ2-7|TRBV6-5
TGTGCCAGCACCCCGAGGACAGGGGGACACGAGCAGTACTTC
CASTPRTGGHEQYF
>NA|15|TRBD1|TRBJ1-1|TRBV7-8
TGTGCCAGCAGCTTAGTGTCACAGGGGGGCACTGAAGCTTTCTTT
CASSLVSQGGTEAFF
>NA|17|NA|TRBJ1-2|TRBV18
TGTGCCAGCTCACCCACACCCGGGGCACAGGGTGCCCATGGCTACACCTTC
CASSPTPGAQGAHGYTF
>NA|19|NA|TRBJ2-3|TRBV15
TGTGCCACCAGCAGAAAAGAGTCCCTGGCGGGTTCCTTCACAGATACGCAGTATTTT
CATSRKESLAGSFTDTQYF
>few|16|NA|TRBJ1-2|TRBV14
TGTGCCAGCAGCCAAGGTTTAGGGGTCGGGCGGCGTGGCTACACCTTC
CASSQGLGVGRRGYTF
>NA|13|NA|TRBJ1-6|TRBV3-1/TRBV3-2
TGTGCCAGCAGCCCCACAGGGAATTCACCCCTCCACTTT
CASSPTGNSPLHF
>NA|16|NA|TRBJ2-6|TRBV19
TGTGCCAGTAGTATGGGCGGGGCGCCCGGGGCCAACGTCCTGACTTTC
CASSMGGAPGANVLTF
>NA|14|NA|TRBJ1-1|TRBV7-2
TGTGCCAGCAGCGGGGCTGGAATGAACACTGAAGCTTTCTTT
CASSGAGMNTEAFF
>NA|13|NA|TRBJ1-2|TRBV9
TGTGCCAGCAGCGTAGGAGGAGTCTATGGCTACACCTTC
CASSVGGVYGYTF
>NA|12|NA|TRBJ2-1|TRBV18
TGTGCCAGCTCCGGGGTCGTCAATGAGCAGTTCTTC
CASSGVVNEQFF
>NA|14|NA|TRBJ1-2|TRBV29-1
TGCAGCGTTGAATTTAGGGGCGCTAACTATGGCTACACCTTC
CSVEFRGANYGYTF
>NA|17|TRBD1|TRBJ1-1|TRBV18
TGTGCCAGCTCACGGACAATAAGAGACAGGGCGAACACTGAAGCTTTCTTT
CASSRTIRDRANTEAFF
>once|14|TRBD2|TRBJ2-3|TRBV5-1
TGCGCCAGCAGCGGGACTAGCGGGGAAGATACGCAGTATTTT
CASSGTSGEDTQYF
>NA|17|NA|TRBJ1-6|TRBV4-1
TGCGCCAGCAGCCAAGTTTCGGCGGGCTCCTATAATTCACCCCTCCACTTT
CASSQVSAGSYNSPLHF